Listed below are T cell receptor beta chains from one sample, sequenced in a study of cytomegalovirus exposure and HLA in healthy donors. Sequencing used immunoSEQ multiplex PCR; TCRdb keeps in-frame clones, though not all of them. In the table there are 100,000 or so clones, approximately 16% of which are singletons. The sequenced sample consisted of PBMCs. The origin of the receptors is a female donor in good health and CMV-seronegative. Each CDR3 is given without its conserved first and last residue.

j_call	v_call	cdr3_aa
TRBJ1-1	TRBV10-2	ASSGPPDRPLTEAF
TRBJ2-7	TRBV28	ASSQGLPGAYEQY
TRBJ2-3	TRBV18	ASSPNGQGADTQY
TRBJ2-3	TRBV7-3	ASSLTFRAHTQY
TRBJ1-4	TRBV29-1	SVEGFGEKLF
TRBJ2-3	TRBV9	ASSLAGKEFTDTQY
TRBJ2-5	TRBV30	AWGTRGYETQY
TRBJ2-7	TRBV28	ASSATRQGLYEQY
TRBJ2-1	TRBV5-4	ASSGSSGRQF
TRBJ2-7	TRBV30	AWRAGSYEQY
TRBJ1-1	TRBV18	ASSPPALNTEAF
TRBJ2-7	TRBV29-1	SVGGEGAYEQY
TRBJ1-2	TRBV30	AGTSTGPFARNYGYT
TRBJ1-2	TRBV21-1	ASSKGYIGCVGGYT
TRBJ2-3	TRBV10-2	ASRPRQGAERTDTQY
TRBJ2-3	TRBV27	ASSLRLAGGPYGTDTQY
TRBJ1-1	TRBV18	ASSPGGPTEAF
TRBJ2-4	TRBV6-1	ASNHRDRGKIQY
TRBJ1-2	TRBV30	AWSGTGVGYT
TRBJ2-7	TRBV5-1	ASRRPGLANLGEQY
TRBJ1-3	TRBV5-6	ASSLGTGAGGNTIY
TRBJ1-2	TRBV30	AWSVRAGDCYT
TRBJ1-1	TRBV7-2	ASSLGVNSEAF
TRBJ1-3	TRBV7-2	ASSLALSGNTIY
TRBJ2-1	TRBV4-3	ASSPGGGGTYNEQF
TRBJ1-1	TRBV28	ASSPPGQEKWDTEAF
TRBJ2-5	TRBV2	ASSPPTSGQETQY
TRBJ1-2	TRBV19	ASSVTGDGYT
TRBJ2-5	TRBV7-2	ASSGEGRQETQY
TRBJ2-4	TRBV5-4	ASSSAPGRTIAKNIQY
TRBJ2-7	TRBV4-1	ASSQERQSSYEQY
TRBJ1-2	TRBV6-6	ASSYSGTGGDGYT
TRBJ2-1	TRBV2	ASSELASSYNEQF
TRBJ2-5	TRBV5-4	ASSLAGGPQETQY
TRBJ2-5	TRBV4-3	ASSQDSGRETQY
TRBJ1-1	TRBV28	ASTQLRGNTEAF
TRBJ1-4	TRBV4-3	ASSQRQGNEKLF
TRBJ2-1	TRBV7-2	ASSLGTKRF
TRBJ2-3	TRBV9	ASSVYSGLEQY
TRBJ2-3	TRBV19	ASRSTGVVGHPTDTQY
TRBJ2-1	TRBV29-1	SVGVGGYNEQF
TRBJ1-2	TRBV29-1	SVSGGIQANYGYT
TRBJ2-1	TRBV20-1	SGMASSEQF
TRBJ2-7	TRBV7-9	ASSQTGNAYEQY
TRBJ2-7	TRBV5-1	ASSTDSYSYEQY
TRBJ2-5	TRBV6-5	ASSSKQGSETQY
TRBJ2-5	TRBV4-1	ASSLRPGLVPGTQY
TRBJ2-3	TRBV5-1	ASSLGLAGAPDTQY
TRBJ2-7	TRBV5-6	ASSFTTPTTEQY
TRBJ1-4	TRBV7-9	ASSFGTLKVRYEKLF
TRBJ2-1	TRBV5-1	ASSLGTGGPYNEQF
TRBJ1-5	TRBV15	ATSGSRQGNQPQH
TRBJ2-3	TRBV4-1	ASSQSNGRSNGHTQY
TRBJ1-5	TRBV11-2	ASSRTGAANQPQH
TRBJ1-1	TRBV7-9	ASSQEGHTEAF
TRBJ1-4	TRBV4-3	ASSQLRATNEKLF
TRBJ1-2	TRBV4-3	ASSQGDRGYDGYT
TRBJ2-2	TRBV10-2	ASSVTGVPGELF
TRBJ1-2	TRBV6-5	ASSYAGPHAGYGYT